Listed below are T cell receptor beta chains from one sample, sequenced in a study of T cell responses to AZD1222 COVID-19 vaccine. Measured with immunoSEQ multiplex PCR; TCRdb has only the in-frame clones, and not every one. Seen here are fewer than 250,000 clones, approximately 94% observed once, and the top ten hold around 1%. Specimen: peripheral blood, collected on day 0 of MenACWY control vaccination. The receptor source for this set is an adult in good health. The conserved cysteine and the conserved F or W are not part of the CDR3 here. The size entry is marked missing in some rows and otherwise reads once, few, many or a size class.

size	V	CDR3
once	TRBV29-1	SVEDRTSGGAWNEQF
NA	TRBV30	AWKRISNTEAF
NA	TRBV5-1	ASSLGLAGGPNTGELF
NA	TRBV6-5	ASSLYSFMNTEAF
once	TRBV9	ASSVGIGLEEQY
NA	TRBV24-1	ATSEGRDTDTQY
once	TRBV6-5	ASTIQAGPGYT
few	TRBV7-9	ASTADSNQPQH
NA	TRBV5-1	ASREVQGVTEAF
NA	TRBV15	ATSTLAGPSTVEQF
NA	TRBV27	ASSLYSQGGQPQH
NA	TRBV5-6	ASLVGPNTGELF
NA	TRBV3-1/TRBV3-2	ASSQVGGKTT
once	TRBV19	ASSPGQRSNQPQH
NA	TRBV6-6	ASSGTGNYGYT
NA	TRBV6-1	ASSETGGQETQY
NA	TRBV4-1	ASSRGTEAF
once	TRBV4-1	ASSTVGAGGPDTQY
NA	TRBV7-2	ASSPNRVNQPQH
NA	TRBV18	ASSPGSSDNIQY
NA	TRBV2	ASSAVAVSTDTQY
once	TRBV19	AIRQDRFASEAF
NA	TRBV27	ASSLYQGYEQY
NA	TRBV19	ASSRGGGQPQH
NA	TRBV9	ASSVGGDTEAF
NA	TRBV5-4	ASSLTRPAAMYEQY
NA	TRBV7-8	ASSLQSSGTEAF
NA	TRBV11-1	ASSSRATYNEQF
few	TRBV6-4	ASSAGTNQPQH
NA	TRBV5-4	ASSLQGVISGNTIY
NA	TRBV7-9	ASSAQGAEAF
NA	TRBV29-1	SVEKWGGGGYT
NA	TRBV6-6	ASRHPRGDPNSPLH
once	TRBV5-4	ASSWGEAGPDPKTQY
NA	TRBV6-1	ASSERQANSNQPQH
NA	TRBV18	ASSPIGNYGYT
NA	TRBV19	ASSIQGTFTDTQY
NA	TRBV6-2/TRBV6-3	ASSSPWDREFDNQPQH
NA	TRBV11-2	ASSSFRGRGTEAF
NA	TRBV29-1	SVLRTGGLTEAF
NA	TRBV27	ASSLRSANQPQH
NA	TRBV12-3/TRBV12-4	ATSLGYGYT
NA	TRBV28	ATKAGGSETQY
NA	TRBV28	ASSPLMGNTEAF
NA	TRBV6-5	ASSPEYNSPLH
NA	TRBV7-2	ASSLLAGEFGTQY
once	TRBV7-5	VRSLRGRAQDQPQH
NA	TRBV15	ATSLISNQPQH